This T cell receptor (beta chain) was sequenced during a study of OX40 agonist ivuxolimab in advanced cancers. Germline assignment: CDR1 SGHNT and CDR2 YENEEA. Between the trimmed V and J ends, which lost 5 bases and 1 base, there was a span of 14 bases. The CDR3 consists of 15 residues. The method was immunoSEQ multiplex PCR; TCRdb's version includes in-frame clones alone and lacks a portion of them. The sample yields 65,000 to 85,000 clones, more than 80% seen once. The sequence came from an adult with an advanced solid tumor such as melanoma, head and neck, liver or kidney cancer. The material sequenced was CD4+ or CD8+ T cells sorted from blood, taken in a trial of the OX40 agonist ivuxolimab. The rearrangement joins TRBV11-3 to TRBJ1-1; TRBD1 might be the D (5 bases). The CDR3 sequence is CASSPGGRANTEAFF. CDR3 nucleotide sequence: TGTGCCAGCAGCCCGGGGGGACGCGCGAACACTGAAGCTTTCTTT.